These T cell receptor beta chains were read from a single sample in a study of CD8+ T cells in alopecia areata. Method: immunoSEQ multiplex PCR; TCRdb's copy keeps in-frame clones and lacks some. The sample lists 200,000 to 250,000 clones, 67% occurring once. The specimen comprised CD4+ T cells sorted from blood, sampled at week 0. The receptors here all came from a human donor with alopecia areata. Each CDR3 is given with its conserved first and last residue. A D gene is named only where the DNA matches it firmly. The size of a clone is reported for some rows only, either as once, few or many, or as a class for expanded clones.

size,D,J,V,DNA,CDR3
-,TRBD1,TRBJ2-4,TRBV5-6,TGTGCCAGCAGCCCGGACAGGGGCGGTTCGGACATTCAGTACTTC,CASSPDRGGSDIQYF
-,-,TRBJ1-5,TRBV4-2,TGTGCCAGCAGCCAGGACGGGGACAGCAATCAGCCCCAGCATTTT,CASSQDGDSNQPQHF
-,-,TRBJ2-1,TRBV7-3,TGTGCCAGCAGTTCAGGGTTTACAAATGAGCAGTTCTTC,CASSSGFTNEQFF
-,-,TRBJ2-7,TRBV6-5,TGTGCCAGCAGTTACTCGCGGGGGCCCTCCTACGAGCAGTACTTC,CASSYSRGPSYEQYF
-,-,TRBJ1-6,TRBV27,TGTGCCAGCAAACCTTTCGGTTCACCCCTCCACTTT,CASKPFGSPLHF
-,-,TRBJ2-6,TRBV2,TGTGCCAGCAAGATAGGTCCTGGGGCCAACGTCCTGACTTTC,CASKIGPGANVLTF
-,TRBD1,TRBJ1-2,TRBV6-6,TGTGCCAGCAGTTTGGGACAGGAATATGGCTACACCTTC,CASSLGQEYGYTF
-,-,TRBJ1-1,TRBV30,TGTGCCTGGAGTAGAGGCCCGAGGAACACTGAAGCTTTCTTT,CAWSRGPRNTEAFF
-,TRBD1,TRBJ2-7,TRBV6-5,TGTGCCAGCAGTTACCTCGGGACAGGGGGCAACGAGCAGTACTTC,CASSYLGTGGNEQYF
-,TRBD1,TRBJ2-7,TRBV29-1,TGCAGCGTTGTCGACAGGGTGAACGAGCAGTACTTC,CSVVDRVNEQYF
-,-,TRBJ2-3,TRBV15,TGTGCCACCAGCAGTGGGTCGTTCGCCGGCACAGATACGCAGTATTTT,CATSSGSFAGTDTQYF
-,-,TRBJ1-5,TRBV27,TGTGCCAGCAGTTCGGGATATAGCAATCAGCCCCAGCATTTT,CASSSGYSNQPQHF
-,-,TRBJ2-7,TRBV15,TGTGCCACCAGCAGAGATAGCTTCACTCTCTACGAGCAGTACTTC,CATSRDSFTLYEQYF
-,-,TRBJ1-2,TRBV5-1,TGCGCCAGCAGTCAGATTCCCGGGTCAGTCCCCCATGGCTACACCTTC,CASSQIPGSVPHGYTF
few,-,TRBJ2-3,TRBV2,TGTGCCAGCAGGAGGACAATCGGAGATACGCAGTATTTT,CASRRTIGDTQYF
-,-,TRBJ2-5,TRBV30,TGTGCCTGGAGTGCGTCCCTACGCCGGGACATACAAGAGACCCAGTACTTC,CAWSASLRRDIQETQYF